Each of the 27 T cell receptor beta chains below was sequenced from the same sample in a study of blood T cells in healthy people across ages. A second PCR of 7 to 11 cycles used a sample-barcoded 5' primer and a J-beta primer mix. In TCRdb, the 5' RACE reads were re-called with MiXCR into one record per CDR3 protein. The table shows 900,000 to 950,000 distinct CDR3 sequences, with 25% to 35% occurring only once. These data also featured in a second study, about T cells of mothers and their children.

The sequenced material came from blood. Receptors were obtained from a woman in her forties in good health.

The table lists this clonotype with many counts. This chain uses TRBV6-2 or TRBV6-3 with TRBJ2-3; perhaps TRBD2 as D (6 bases). The CDR3 is 14 amino acids. Germline CDR1 and CDR2: MNHEY and SVGEGT. V lost 7 bases to trimming and J lost 8 bases, with 19 bases between them. CDR3 protein: CASNFRDFLGTQYF. The CDR3 nucleotides read TGTGCCAGCAACTTCCGGGACTTCTTGGGTACGCAGTATTTT.

CDR3 DNA sequence: TGCAGTGCTCTCTCCAGGACTAGCGGGGGGCCGGGAGATACGCAGTATTTT. It codes for CSALSRTSGGPGDTQYF. The chain links TRBV20-1 to TRBJ2-3; TRBD2 agrees at 14 bases. This CDR3 is 17 amino acids long. The junction had 12 bases not matched to a gene; V was cut back by 5 bases and J by 5 bases. Germline CDR1 DFQATT, CDR2 SNEGSKA (reference sequence).

This clonotype was seen only a few times. This chain joins TRBV20-1 and TRBJ1-4; TRBD1 might be the D (5 bases). CDR1 DFQATT and CDR2 SNEGSKA come from the germline V gene (reference sequence). There are 16 residues in the CDR3. V was trimmed by 3 bases and J by 0 bases, leaving 14 bases between them. CDR3 coding DNA: TGCAGTGCTAGTTTAGGGGCGATTGCAACTAATGAAAAACTGTTTTTT. This codes for CSASLGAIATNEKLFF.

The rearrangement uses TRBV7-2 and TRBJ2-5, with TRBD1 identical over 10 bases. The closer fit of TRBJ2-7 to the DNA end suggests the J call may be wrong. This CDR3 contains 16 residues. Germline V gene lookup returns CDR1 SGHTA and CDR2 FQGNSA. CDR3 DNA sequence: TGTGCCAGCAGCTCCGCCGGGACAGGGGTTGGGTACGAGCAGTACTTC. It codes for CASSSAGTGVGYEQYF.

With regard to this clonotype: With a much larger clone just one base away, this may be a read error. V usage is TRBV20-1 and J usage is TRBJ2-4, with TRBD2 matching 11 bases. Per the germline V gene, CDR1 is DFQATT and CDR2 is SNEGSKA (reference sequence). There are 14 residues in the CDR3. The trim removed 1 base at V and 13 bases at J, leaving 9 bases unmatched. In DNA form, the CDR3 reads TGCAGTGCTAGAGGACTAGCGGGGTACAATGAGCAGTACTTC. Its translation is CSARGLAGYNEQYF.

J is TRBJ2-3 and V is TRBV5-1; the match to TRBD2 covers 8 bases. The germline gives CDR1 SGHRS, CDR2 YFSETQ. The J segment lost 2 bases and the V segment lost 5 bases, leaving 7 bases of the junction unmatched. This CDR3 comprises 15 residues. The CDR3 loop is CASRLSGGDTDTQYF. CDR3 nucleotide sequence: TGCGCCAGCAGGTTGAGCGGGGGTGACACAGATACGCAGTATTTT.

This clonotype has more than one count but fewer than ten. The chain uses TRBV24-1 and TRBJ2-1, with TRBD1 matching over 9 bases. Germline CDR1 and CDR2: KGHDR and SFDVKD. The CDR3 is 17 residues long. J gave up 1 base and V 4 bases, and 7 bases lay outside the gene matches. The chain's CDR3 is CATSDATGGRSYNEQFF. The CDR3 DNA reads as TGTGCCACCAGTGACGCGACAGGGGGGCGGTCCTACAATGAGCAGTTCTTC.

This rearrangement joins TRBV27 to TRBJ2-5; D not resolved. In germline, CDR1 is MNHEY, CDR2 SMNVEV (reference sequence). This CDR3 spans 13 amino acids. V lost 6 bases and J lost 4, with 12 bases in between. CDR3 in DNA: TGTGCCAGCAGCCCTTACAATGGAGAGACCCAGTACTTC. Protein product: CASSPYNGETQYF.

A few counts support this clonotype. The CDR3 reads CASSPSGAGGHYNEQFF. CDR3 coding DNA: TGTGCCAGCAGCCCCTCCGGGGCGGGGGGGCACTACAATGAGCAGTTCTTC. The rearrangement joins TRBV3-1 to TRBJ2-1; 9 bases match TRBD2. The ends lost 4 bases at V and 3 bases at J; junction bases unmatched: 10. Germline CDR1 reads LGHDT; CDR2 reads YNNKEL (reference sequence). The CDR3 has 17 residues.

The J gene is TRBJ1-5, the V gene TRBV15; no definite D call. Deletions cut 0 bases from V and 4 bases from J, with 16 bases between. CDR3 length: 17 amino acids. Germline CDR1 is LNHNV and CDR2 is YYDKDF (reference sequence). The CDR3 sequence: CATSRDLKSVSNQPQHF. Written as DNA, the CDR3 is TGTGCCACCAGCAGAGACTTGAAGTCGGTTTCAAATCAGCCCCAGCATTTT.

V and J are TRBV20-1 and TRBJ2-5, with TRBD1 matching 8 bases. V was pared by 5 bases and J by 7 bases, with 15 bases of the junction left unmatched. Germline CDR1 and CDR2: DFQATT and SNEGSKA (reference sequence). The CDR3 contains 15 residues. The CDR3 DNA is TGCAGTGCTTCGAGCTCGGACAGGGTGGACGGGACCCAGTACTTC. This encodes CSASSSDRVDGTQYF.

V gene TRBV27 combines with J gene TRBJ1-1, with D unresolved. The CDR3 consists of 14 residues. The germline gives CDR1 MNHEY, CDR2 SMNVEV (reference sequence). Trimming stripped 4 bases from V and 5 bases from J, with 14 bases between. CDR3 DNA sequence: TGTGCCAGCAGTTCACAGTCCCGGGGAACTGAAGCTTTCTTT. Its translation is CASSSQSRGTEAFF.

This clonotype was detected many times. This sequence joins TRBV5-1 and TRBJ2-1; 9 bases are shared with TRBD1. V was pared by 6 bases and J by 0 bases, with 4 bases of the junction left unmatched. Per germline, CDR1 SGHRS and CDR2 YFSETQ. The CDR3 covers 15 residues. The CDR3 DNA follows: TGCGCCAGCACCCTGACAGGGGGCTCCTACAATGAGCAGTTCTTC. Protein: CASTLTGGSYNEQFF.

The chain employs TRBV5-5 and TRBJ2-2, with no clear D. CDR3 size: 13 residues. Germline V CDR1 and CDR2: SGHKS, YYEKEE (reference sequence). V lost 0 bases and J lost 9, with 9 bases in between. DNA for the CDR3: TGTGCCAGCAGCTTGGCGAACCTCCGGGAGCTGTTTTTT. Its translation is CASSLANLRELFF.

This clonotype occurred many times. One end of the junction is discordant with germline, which a read error may explain. The rearrangement uses TRBV7-7 and TRBJ2-7, with TRBD1 matching 9 bases. Germline V gives CDR1 SSHAT, CDR2 FNYEAQ (reference sequence). This CDR3 region has 15 residues. Here the CDR3 DNA reads TGTGCTAGCAGCCCTAGCCCCGGACAGGGGAACGAGCAGTACTTC. It translates to CASSPSPGQGNEQYF.

This clonotype was found a few times. The chain combines TRBV13 with TRBJ2-7; D is undetermined. Trimming shortened V by 5 bases and J by 6 bases, and 8 bases separated the two germline ends. This CDR3 is built from 11 residues. Germline CDR1 and CDR2: PRHDT and FYEKMQ (reference sequence). CDR3 region: CASSRPPEQYF. The CDR3, as DNA: TGTGCCAGCAGCCGTCCTCCCGAGCAGTACTTC.

The rearrangement uses TRBV27 and TRBJ2-2, with D possibly called TRBD1 or TRBD2 (5 bases each). The germline V and J ends were trimmed by 2 bases and 1 base, with 11 bases remaining between them. The CDR3 runs 16 residues. Germline lookup yields CDR1 MNHEY and CDR2 SMNVEV (reference sequence). The CDR3 DNA is TGTGCCAGCAGTTTAACCGGGACCGAGAACACCGGGGAGCTGTTTTTT. It translates to CASSLTGTENTGELFF.

The chain recombines TRBV5-6 with TRBJ2-3; TRBD1 is a possible D gene (5 bases). The germline V gene encodes CDR1 SGHDT and CDR2 YYEEEE. Trimming took 4 bases from V and 5 from J, leaving 14 bases between them. CDR3 length equals 14 residues. DNA of the CDR3: TGTGCCAGCAGCACAGGACCAGCGAGAGATACGCAGTATTTT. Amino acid sequence: CASSTGPARDTQYF.

Turning to this clonotype: This may come from a read error, since a much larger clone is one base off. The chain has TRBV30 and TRBJ1-2; perhaps TRBD1 as D (6 bases). Germline V CDR1 and CDR2: GTSNPN, SVGIG (reference sequence). V lost 6 bases and J lost 6, with 14 bases in between. The CDR3 spans 12 residues. The CDR3, as DNA: TGTGCCTGCGCGCGACAGGCTAATGGCTACACCTTC. This sequence encodes CACARQANGYTF.

This chain joins TRBV28 and TRBJ1-2; D may be TRBD1 (5 bases). Deletions cut 5 bases from V and 0 bases from J, with 10 bases between. Germline assignment: CDR1 MDHEN and CDR2 SYDVKM. This CDR3 region has 14 residues. The CDR3 spells CASSRRQSNYGYTF. The CDR3 DNA reads as TGTGCCAGCAGTCGTAGACAGTCTAACTATGGCTACACCTTC.

This clonotype has more than one count but fewer than ten. CDR3 in amino acids: CAWSVGGPEAFF. CDR3 coding DNA: TGTGCCTGGAGTGTGGGGGGGCCTGAAGCTTTCTTT. The genes are TRBV30 and TRBJ1-1, with D tentatively TRBD1 (6 bases). This CDR3 is 12 amino acids long. V lost 0 bases, J lost 6 bases, and 8 bases lay in between. Germline values: CDR1 GTSNPN, CDR2 SVGIG (reference sequence).

This clonotype was counted many times. The chain recombines TRBV28 with TRBJ2-4, with D uncertain. The CDR3 is made up of 13 amino acids. CDR1 is MDHEN, CDR2 SYDVKM, per germline. The V gene lost 6 bases and the J gene lost 2 bases, with 8 bases spanning the gap. CDR3 sequence reads: CASRTLTKNIQYF. CDR3 sequence (DNA): TGTGCCAGCAGGACCCTTACCAAAAACATTCAGTACTTC.

J is TRBJ2-7 and V is TRBV7-2; TRBD1 matches 7 bases. With V trimmed by 3 bases and J by 2 bases, 4 bases remained unmatched. From germline, CDR1 is SGHTA and CDR2 FQGNSA. This CDR3 spans 14 amino acids. The CDR3 DNA sequence: TGTGCCAGCAGCTTCAACAGGGGAGCCTACGAGCAGTACTTC. It translates to CASSFNRGAYEQYF.

This clonotype was seen only a few times. In nucleotides, the CDR3 is TGTGCCAGCAGCTCTCAAGCGGGGGGGCGCACAGATACGCAGTATTTT. It codes for CASSSQAGGRTDTQYF. This chain connects TRBV7-6 to TRBJ2-3; 10 nucleotides line up with TRBD2. V lost 4 bases to trimming and J lost 1 base; unmatched junction nucleotides: 5. Germline lookup yields CDR1 SGHVS and CDR2 FNYEAQ. The CDR3 extends over 16 amino acids. The whole variable domain, remainder taken from reference TRBV7-6 and TRBJ2-3, is GAGVSQSPRYKVTKRGQDVALRCDPISGHVSLYWYRQALGQGPEFLTYFNYEAQQDKSGLPNDRFSAERPEGSISTLTIQRTEQRDSAMYRCASSSQAGGRTDTQYFGPGTRLTVL.

The table lists this clonotype with a few counts. V gene TRBV7-9 combines with J gene TRBJ2-2; no firm D call. There are 13 residues in the CDR3. Trimming took 3 bases from V and 5 from J, leaving 7 bases between them. Germline-derived CDR1 and CDR2 are SEHNR and FQNEAQ (reference sequence). The CDR3 region has the DNA TGTGCCAGCAGCTTCAAAAATACCGGGGAGCTGTTTTTT. Translation: CASSFKNTGELFF.

The rearrangement joins TRBV28 to TRBJ2-4; D remains unclear. V was cut by 4 bases and J by 6 bases, with 10 bases left in between. CDR1 and CDR2 from the germline V gene are MDHEN and SYDVKM. This CDR3 spans 13 amino acids. CDR3 coding DNA: TGTGCCAGCAGTTATCAACAGATAAACATTCAGTACTTC. It translates to CASSYQQINIQYF.

The chain joins TRBV12-3 or TRBV12-4 to TRBJ2-3; 7 bases are a match to TRBD1. The CDR3 runs to 16 residues. J was trimmed by 4 bases and V by 5 bases; bases with no gene match: 12. Written as DNA, the CDR3 is TGTGCCAGCAGTCATTCCACGGACAGGTATGCAGATACGCAGTATTTT. Residues: CASSHSTDRYADTQYF.